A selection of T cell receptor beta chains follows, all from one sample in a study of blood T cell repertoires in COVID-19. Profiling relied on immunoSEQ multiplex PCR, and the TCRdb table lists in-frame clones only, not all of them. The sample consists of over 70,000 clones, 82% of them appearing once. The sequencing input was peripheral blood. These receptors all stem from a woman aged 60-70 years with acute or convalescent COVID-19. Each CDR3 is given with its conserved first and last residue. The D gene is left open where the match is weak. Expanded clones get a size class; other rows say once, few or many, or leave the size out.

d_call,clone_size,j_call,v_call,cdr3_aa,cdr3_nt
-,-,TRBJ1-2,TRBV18,CASSPPRDTGGYTF,TGTGCCAGCTCACCACCCCGGGATACTGGCGGCTACACCTTC
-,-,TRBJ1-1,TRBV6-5,CASSRAGTFEAFF,TGTGCCAGCAGTAGGGCCGGGACTTTTGAAGCTTTCTTT
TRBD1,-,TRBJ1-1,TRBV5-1,CASSREGQGALHTEAFF,TGCGCCAGCAGCCGGGAAGGACAGGGAGCTTTGCATACTGAAGCTTTCTTT
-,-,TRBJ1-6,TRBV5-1,CASSTGTGRDSPLHF,TGCGCCAGCAGTACCGGGACGGGGAGGGATTCACCCCTCCACTTT
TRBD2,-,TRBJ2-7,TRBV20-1,CSASSAGGLFYEQYF,TGCAGTGCTAGTTCAGCGGGAGGGTTATTCTACGAGCAGTACTTC
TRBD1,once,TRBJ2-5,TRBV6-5,CASSYGTAEETQYF,TGTGCCAGCAGTTACGGGACAGCTGAAGAGACCCAGTACTTC
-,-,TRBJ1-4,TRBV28,CASSSTVGEKLFF,TGTGCCAGCAGTTCGACAGTTGGAGAAAAACTGTTTTTT
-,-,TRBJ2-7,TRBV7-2,CASSLGGSGGGYEQYF,TGTGCCAGCAGCTTAGGTGGTAGTGGAGGCGGATACGAGCAGTACTTC
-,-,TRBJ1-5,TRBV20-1,CSASGGIQPQHF,TGCAGTGCTAGTGGAGGGATTCAGCCCCAGCATTTT
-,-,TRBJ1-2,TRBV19,CASSITRGGPNYGYTF,TGTGCCAGTAGTATCACTCGGGGAGGACCTAACTATGGCTACACCTTC
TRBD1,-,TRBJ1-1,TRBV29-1,CSVTAGTGATEAFF,TGCAGCGTTACAGCCGGGACAGGGGCGACTGAAGCTTTCTTT
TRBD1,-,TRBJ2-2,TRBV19,CASRVGQGNTGELFF,TGTGCCAGTAGGGTGGGACAGGGCAACACCGGGGAGCTGTTTTTT
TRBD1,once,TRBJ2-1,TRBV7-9,CASSLSPRQGEQFF,TGTGCCAGCAGCTTAAGCCCGAGACAGGGTGAGCAGTTCTTC
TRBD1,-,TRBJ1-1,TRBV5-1,CASSSQDPGQGAFF,TGCGCCAGCAGCTCACAAGATCCGGGACAGGGAGCTTTCTTT
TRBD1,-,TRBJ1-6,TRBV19,CASSTGTANSPLHF,TGTGCCAGTAGTACCGGGACAGCAAATTCACCCCTCCACTTT
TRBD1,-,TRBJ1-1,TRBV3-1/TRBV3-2,CASSQSTGGAGTEAFF,TGTGCCAGCAGCCAGTCGACAGGGGGCGCGGGGACTGAAGCTTTCTTT
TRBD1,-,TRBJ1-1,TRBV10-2,CASSEPGGRGRGWGAFF,TGCGCCAGCAGTGAGCCAGGGGGGCGTGGGAGAGGGTGGGGAGCTTTCTTT
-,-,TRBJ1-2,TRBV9,CASSVRPGNGYTF,TGTGCCAGCAGCGTTAGACCCGGGAATGGCTACACCTTC
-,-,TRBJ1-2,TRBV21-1,CASSKGHISNYGYTF,TGTGCCAGCAGCAAAGGGCACATCTCTAACTATGGCTACACCTTC
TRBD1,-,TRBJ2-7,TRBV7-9,CASSLGGTGVGYEQYF,TGTGCCAGCAGCCTCGGAGGGACAGGGGTTGGCTACGAGCAGTACTTC
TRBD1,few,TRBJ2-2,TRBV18,CASSPQTGVDTGELFF,TGTGCCAGCTCACCACAGACAGGGGTCGACACCGGGGAGCTGTTTTTT
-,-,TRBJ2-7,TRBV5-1,CASSAGSNYEQYF,TGCGCCAGCAGCGCGGGCAGCAATTACGAGCAGTACTTC
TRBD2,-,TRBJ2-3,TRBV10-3,CAIMTSGEDTQYF,TGTGCCATCATGACTAGCGGGGAAGATACGCAGTATTTT
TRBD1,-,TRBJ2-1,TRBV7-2,CASSPYGTGDNEQFF,TGTGCCAGCAGCCCGTACGGGACAGGGGATAATGAGCAGTTCTTC
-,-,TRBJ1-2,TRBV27,CASSSFPGLANYGYTF,TGTGCCAGCAGTTCGTTCCCAGGGTTAGCTAACTATGGCTACACCTTC
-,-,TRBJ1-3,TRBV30,CAWSAGSGNTIYF,TGTGCCTGGTCTGCGGGTTCTGGAAACACCATATATTTT
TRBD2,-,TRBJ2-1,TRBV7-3,CASSQMAGGGHYEQFF,TGTGCCAGCAGCCAAATGGCCGGCGGGGGGCATTATGAGCAGTTCTTC
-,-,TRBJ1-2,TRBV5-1,CASSLGGGASNYGYTF,TGCGCCAGCAGCTTGGGCGGGGGGGCCAGTAACTATGGCTACACCTTC
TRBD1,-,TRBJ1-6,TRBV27,CATMGSGTANSPLHF,TGTGCCACCATGGGTTCCGGGACAGCTAATTCACCCCTCCACTTT
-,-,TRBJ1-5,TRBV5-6,CASSFRGRDQPQHF,TGTGCCAGCAGCTTTCGGGGGAGGGATCAGCCCCAGCATTTT
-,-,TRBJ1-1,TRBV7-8,CASSFQENRVFEAFF,TGTGCCAGCAGCTTCCAAGAAAACAGGGTTTTTGAAGCTTTCTTT
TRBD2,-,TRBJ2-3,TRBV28,CASSLLTSGGWNTGTQYF,TGTGCCAGCAGTTTATTAACTAGCGGGGGATGGAACACAGGTACGCAGTATTTT